This T cell receptor beta chain comes out of a study of blood T cell repertoires in COVID-19. Study context: Italy, Spain and the United States were the sources of the convalescent and acute COVID-19 samples. Nucleic acid was either cDNA or gDNA, and it came from T cells, B-cell-depleted T cells, or PBMCs.

This CDR3 is 13 amino acids long. The germline V and J ends were trimmed by 0 bases and 8 bases, with 8 bases remaining between them. Germline V gives CDR1 GTSNPN, CDR2 SVGIG (reference sequence). In the original processing: Reference gene primer amplification gave nucleated cell count estimates. Produced via immunoSEQ multiplex PCR; TCRdb's table is partial and in-frame only. V and J calls and clone size are as listed in that table; D and trimming were resolved from the DNA. Of approximately 89,000 clones in the sample, about 74% were seen once. This receptor was identified in a human donor in a cohort sampled during active COVID-19. The gene calls are TRBV30 and TRBJ1-6; no reliable D call. Sequenced input: peripheral blood. CDR3 sequence reads: CAWSVFEDSPLHF. DNA for the CDR3: TGTGCCTGGAGTGTATTTGAGGATTCACCCCTCCACTTT.